The T cell receptor (beta chain) described here comes from a study of OX40 agonist ivuxolimab in advanced cancers. CDR3 length: 15 amino acids. V was clipped by 4 bases and J by 6 bases; unmatched bases: 5. Germline V gene data show CDR1 as KGHSH and CDR2 as LQKENI. A history of autoimmune disease or systemic immunosuppression excluded patients. TCRdb's copy holds only in-frame clones and misses some; the assay was immunoSEQ multiplex PCR. The sample includes tens of thousands of clones, roughly 90% of them seen just once. With regard to this clone: Its antigen is not identified.

Overall study findings and caveats: CD8+ T cells averaged more expanded clones than CD4+.

The sequence was obtained from an adult with an advanced solid tumor such as melanoma, head and neck, liver or kidney cancer. This specimen was CD4+ or CD8+ T cells sorted from blood, taken in a trial of the OX40 agonist ivuxolimab. V is TRBV18 and J is TRBJ1-5; 11 bases are shared with TRBD1. This chain's CDR3 is CASSRGQGDAQPQHF. The CDR3, as DNA: TGTGCCAGCTCACGGGGACAGGGGGACGCTCAGCCCCAGCATTTT.